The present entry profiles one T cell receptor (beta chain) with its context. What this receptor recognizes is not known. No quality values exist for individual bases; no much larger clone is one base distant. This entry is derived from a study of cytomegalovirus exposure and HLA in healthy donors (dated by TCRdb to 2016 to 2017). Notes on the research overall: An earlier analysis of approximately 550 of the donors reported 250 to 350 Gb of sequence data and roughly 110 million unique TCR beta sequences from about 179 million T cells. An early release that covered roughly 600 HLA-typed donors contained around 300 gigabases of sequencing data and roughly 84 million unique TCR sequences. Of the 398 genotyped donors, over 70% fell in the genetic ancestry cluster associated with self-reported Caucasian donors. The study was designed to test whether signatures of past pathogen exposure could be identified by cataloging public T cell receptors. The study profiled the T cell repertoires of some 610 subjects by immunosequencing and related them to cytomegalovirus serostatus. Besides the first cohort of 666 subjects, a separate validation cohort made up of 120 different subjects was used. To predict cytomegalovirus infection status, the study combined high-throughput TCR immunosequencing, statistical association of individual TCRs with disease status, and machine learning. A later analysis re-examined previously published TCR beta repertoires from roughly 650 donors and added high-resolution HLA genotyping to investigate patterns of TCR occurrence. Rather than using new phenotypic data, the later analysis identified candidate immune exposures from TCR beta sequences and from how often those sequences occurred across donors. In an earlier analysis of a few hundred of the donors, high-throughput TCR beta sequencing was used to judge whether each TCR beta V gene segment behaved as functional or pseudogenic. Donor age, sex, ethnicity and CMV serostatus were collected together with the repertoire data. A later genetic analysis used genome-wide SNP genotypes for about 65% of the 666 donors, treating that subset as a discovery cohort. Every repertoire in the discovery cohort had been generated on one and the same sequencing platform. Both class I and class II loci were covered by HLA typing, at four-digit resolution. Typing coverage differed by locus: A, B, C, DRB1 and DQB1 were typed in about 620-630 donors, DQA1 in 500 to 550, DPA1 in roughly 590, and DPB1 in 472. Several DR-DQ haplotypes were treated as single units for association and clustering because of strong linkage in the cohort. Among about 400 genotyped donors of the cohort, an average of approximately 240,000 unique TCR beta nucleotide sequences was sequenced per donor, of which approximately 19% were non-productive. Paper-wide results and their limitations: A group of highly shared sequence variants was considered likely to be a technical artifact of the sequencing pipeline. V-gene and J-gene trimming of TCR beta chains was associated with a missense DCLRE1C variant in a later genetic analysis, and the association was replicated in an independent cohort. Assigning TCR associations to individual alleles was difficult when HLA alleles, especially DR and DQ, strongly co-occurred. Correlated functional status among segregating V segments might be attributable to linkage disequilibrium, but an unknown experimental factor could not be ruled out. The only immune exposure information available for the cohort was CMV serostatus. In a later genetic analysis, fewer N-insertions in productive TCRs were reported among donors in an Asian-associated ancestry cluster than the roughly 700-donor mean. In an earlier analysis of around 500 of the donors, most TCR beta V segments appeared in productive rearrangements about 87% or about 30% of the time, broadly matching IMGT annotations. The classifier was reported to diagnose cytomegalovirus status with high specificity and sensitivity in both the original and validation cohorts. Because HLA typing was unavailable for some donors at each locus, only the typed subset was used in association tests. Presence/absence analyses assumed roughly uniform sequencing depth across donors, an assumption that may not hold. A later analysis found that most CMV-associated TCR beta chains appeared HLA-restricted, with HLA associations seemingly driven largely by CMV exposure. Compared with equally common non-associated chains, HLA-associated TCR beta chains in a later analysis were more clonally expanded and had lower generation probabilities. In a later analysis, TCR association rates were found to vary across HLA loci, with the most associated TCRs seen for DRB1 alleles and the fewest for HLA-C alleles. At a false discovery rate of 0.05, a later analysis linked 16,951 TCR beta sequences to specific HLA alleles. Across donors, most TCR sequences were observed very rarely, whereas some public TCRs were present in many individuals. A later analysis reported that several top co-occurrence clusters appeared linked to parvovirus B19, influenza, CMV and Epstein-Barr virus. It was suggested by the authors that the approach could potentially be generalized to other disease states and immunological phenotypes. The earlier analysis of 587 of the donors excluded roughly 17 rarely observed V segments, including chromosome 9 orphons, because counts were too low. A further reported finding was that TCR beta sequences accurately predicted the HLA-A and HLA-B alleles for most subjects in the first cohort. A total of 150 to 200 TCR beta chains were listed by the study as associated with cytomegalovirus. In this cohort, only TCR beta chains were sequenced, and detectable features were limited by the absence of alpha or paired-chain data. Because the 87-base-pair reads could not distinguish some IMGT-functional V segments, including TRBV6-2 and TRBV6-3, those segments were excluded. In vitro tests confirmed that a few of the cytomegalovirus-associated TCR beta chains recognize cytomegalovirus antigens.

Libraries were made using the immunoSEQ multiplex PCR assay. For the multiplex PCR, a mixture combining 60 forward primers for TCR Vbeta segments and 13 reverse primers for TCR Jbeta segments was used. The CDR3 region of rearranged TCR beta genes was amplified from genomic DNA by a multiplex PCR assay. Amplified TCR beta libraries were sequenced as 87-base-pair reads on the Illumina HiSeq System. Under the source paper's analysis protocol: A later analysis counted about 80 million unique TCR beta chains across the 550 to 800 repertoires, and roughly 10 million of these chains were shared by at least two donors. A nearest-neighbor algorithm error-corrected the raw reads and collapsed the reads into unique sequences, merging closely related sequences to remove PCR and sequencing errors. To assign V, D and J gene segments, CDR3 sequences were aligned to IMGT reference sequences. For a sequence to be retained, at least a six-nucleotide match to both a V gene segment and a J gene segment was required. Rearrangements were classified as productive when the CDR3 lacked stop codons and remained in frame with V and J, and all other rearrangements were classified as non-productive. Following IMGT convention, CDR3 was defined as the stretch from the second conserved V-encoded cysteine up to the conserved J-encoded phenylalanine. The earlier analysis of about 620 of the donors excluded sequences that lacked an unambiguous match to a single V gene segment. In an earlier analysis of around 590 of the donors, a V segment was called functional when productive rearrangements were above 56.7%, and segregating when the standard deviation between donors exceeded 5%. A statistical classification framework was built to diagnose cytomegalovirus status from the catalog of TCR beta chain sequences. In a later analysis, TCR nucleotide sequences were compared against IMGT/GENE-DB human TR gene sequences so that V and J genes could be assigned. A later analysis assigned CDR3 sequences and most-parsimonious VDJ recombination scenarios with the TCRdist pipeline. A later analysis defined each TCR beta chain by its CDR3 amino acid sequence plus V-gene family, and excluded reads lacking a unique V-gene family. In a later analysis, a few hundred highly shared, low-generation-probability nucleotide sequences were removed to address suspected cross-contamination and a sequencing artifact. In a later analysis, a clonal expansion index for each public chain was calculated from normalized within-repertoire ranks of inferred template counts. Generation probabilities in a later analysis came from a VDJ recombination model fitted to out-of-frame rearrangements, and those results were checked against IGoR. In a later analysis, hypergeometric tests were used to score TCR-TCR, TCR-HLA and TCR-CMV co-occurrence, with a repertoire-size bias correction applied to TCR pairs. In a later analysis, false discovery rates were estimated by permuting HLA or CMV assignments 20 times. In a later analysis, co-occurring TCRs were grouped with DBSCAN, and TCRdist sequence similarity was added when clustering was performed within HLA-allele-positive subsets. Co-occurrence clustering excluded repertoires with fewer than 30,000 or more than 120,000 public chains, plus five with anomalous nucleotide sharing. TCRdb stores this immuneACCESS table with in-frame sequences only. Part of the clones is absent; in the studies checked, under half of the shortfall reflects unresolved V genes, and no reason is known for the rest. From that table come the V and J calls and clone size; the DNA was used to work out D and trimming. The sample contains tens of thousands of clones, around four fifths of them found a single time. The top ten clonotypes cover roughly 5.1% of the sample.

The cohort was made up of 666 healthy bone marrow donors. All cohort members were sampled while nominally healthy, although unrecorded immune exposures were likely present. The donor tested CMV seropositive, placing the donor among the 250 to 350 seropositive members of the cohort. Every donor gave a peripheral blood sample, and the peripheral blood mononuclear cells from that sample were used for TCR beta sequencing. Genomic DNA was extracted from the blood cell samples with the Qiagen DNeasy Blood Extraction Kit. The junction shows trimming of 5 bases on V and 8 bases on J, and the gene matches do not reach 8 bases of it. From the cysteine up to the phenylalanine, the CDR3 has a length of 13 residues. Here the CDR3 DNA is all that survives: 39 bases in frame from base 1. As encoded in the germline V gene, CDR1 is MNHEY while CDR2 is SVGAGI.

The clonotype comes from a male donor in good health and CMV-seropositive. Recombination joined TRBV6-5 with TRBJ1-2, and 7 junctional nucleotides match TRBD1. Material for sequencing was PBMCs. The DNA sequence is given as TGTGCCAGCAGTCGGGACAGTACGTGGGGCTACACCTTC. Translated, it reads CASSRDSTWGYTF.